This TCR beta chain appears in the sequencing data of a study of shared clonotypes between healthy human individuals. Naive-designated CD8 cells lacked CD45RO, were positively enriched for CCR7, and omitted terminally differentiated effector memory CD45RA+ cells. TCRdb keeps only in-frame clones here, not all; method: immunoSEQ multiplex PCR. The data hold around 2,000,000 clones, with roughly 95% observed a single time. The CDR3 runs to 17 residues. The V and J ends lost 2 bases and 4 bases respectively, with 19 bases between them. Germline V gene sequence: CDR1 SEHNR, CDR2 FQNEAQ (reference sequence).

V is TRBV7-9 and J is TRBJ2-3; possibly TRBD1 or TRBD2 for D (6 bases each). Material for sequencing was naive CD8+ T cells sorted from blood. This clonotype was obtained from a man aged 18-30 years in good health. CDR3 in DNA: TGTGCCAGCAGCTTATTCAGGGGCGGGGAAGGGTCAGATACGCAGTATTTT. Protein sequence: CASSLFRGGEGSDTQYF.